This T cell receptor beta chain was captured in a study of T cell responses to AZD1222 COVID-19 vaccine. Study background: Pooled together were second doses at about 4 or about 12 weeks.

Findings and caveats of the study: None of the repertoires were sampled until the peak T cell response had passed. Spike-specific TCR breadth and depth rose after two AZD1222 doses. Close to half of all spike-specific TCRs reportedly target regions of the variants that are unmutated.

The V segment lost 2 bases and the J segment 6 bases; nucleotides outside the gene matches: 8. The germline CDR1 and CDR2 sequences are MGHRA and YSYEKL. CDR3 length: 15 amino acids. Comments on this clone: The antigen remains undetermined.

Assay: immunoSEQ multiplex PCR; the TCRdb copy retains only in-frame clones and omits some. The data contain some 100,000 clones, roughly 92% of them singletons. This sample comprised peripheral blood, obtained on day 0 of AZD1222 vaccination. The TCR sequence derives from an adult in good health. This chain joins TRBV4-1 and TRBJ1-2, with TRBD1 identical over 8 bases. This CDR3 is CASSQFRDRSNGYTF. CDR3 sequence (DNA): TGCGCCAGCAGCCAATTCCGGGACAGGAGTAATGGCTACACCTTC.